The present T cell receptor (beta chain) was sequenced within a study of cytomegalovirus exposure and HLA in healthy donors. Germline CDR1 and CDR2: SGHRS and YFSETQ. This CDR3 contains 14 residues. The V gene end was trimmed by 3 bases and the J gene end by 4 bases; junction bases not matched to a gene: 4. In this sample, this clone turned up once. As yet, its antigen is unknown. Overall study findings and caveats: Earlier analysis yielded a pattern in which most TCR beta V segments were productive about 87% or about 30% of the time. The classifier reportedly diagnosed cytomegalovirus status with high specificity and sensitivity. Analysis was performed later, and it showed HLA-associated TCR beta chains to be more clonally expanded than equally common others. Investigators reported some 150 TCR beta chains as tied to cytomegalovirus.

The PCR used 60 Vbeta and 13 Jbeta primers. The repertoire was sequenced with immunoSEQ multiplex PCR; TCRdb's copy has only in-frame clones and lacks some. The sample records tens of thousands of clones, more than 60% being singletons. The TCR originated in a man aged 35-49 years in good health and CMV-seronegative. The chain employs TRBV5-1 and TRBJ1-2, with 9 positions matching TRBD1. The sample was PBMCs. CDR3 in amino acids: CASSWGQGAYGYTF. The CDR3 region has the DNA TGCGCCAGCAGCTGGGGACAGGGTGCCTATGGCTACACCTTC.